This T cell receptor beta chain appears in the sequencing data of a study of T-cell reconstitution after alpha-beta-depleted transplantation in children. The study, taken as a whole, reports: One year after transplant, T-cell counts and diversity came mostly from newly produced T cells.

Regarding this clonotype: Its antigen is not known.

This sample's TCRbeta library carried unique molecular identifier barcodes. Each CDR3 protein is one row after TCRdb ran MiXCR on the PCR reads. This sample has hundreds of thousands of distinct CDR3 sequences, with about 16% found just once. The CDR3 is 16 residues long. Per the germline V gene, CDR1 is DFQATT and CDR2 is SNEGSKA (reference sequence). The germline V and J ends were trimmed by 3 bases and 6 bases, with 21 bases remaining between them. The source of this sequence is a boy under two years old who had a stem cell transplant for Wiskott-Aldrich syndrome, so the T cells may come from the graft donor. The starting material was PBMCs, mostly from graft donor cells, obtained 360 days after TCRalphabeta/CD19-depleted stem cell transplant. V and J are TRBV20-1 and TRBJ2-4, with D hard to call. The CDR3 nucleotides read TGCAGTGCTAGGCTCCTGGGCCCTATCTCGGGAAACATTCAGTACTTC. The encoded protein is CSARLLGPISGNIQYF.